Presented here are 30 T cell receptor beta chains from one specimen sequenced in a study of blood T cells in healthy people across ages. Alongside a J-beta primer mix, a sample-barcoded 5' primer served in a second PCR lasting about 7 to 12 cycles. TCRdb re-called the 5' RACE reads through MiXCR, storing one row per CDR3 protein. The sample holds 1.2 million to 1.5 million distinct CDR3 sequences, almost 60% seen once. The sample was blood. The receptors stem from a man between 18 and 29 years old in good health.

The chain recombines TRBV14 with TRBJ2-2; D is possibly TRBD2 (7 bases). This CDR3 spans 14 amino acids. Trimming took off 1 base at V and 8 bases at J, with 11 bases between the two ends. CDR1 and CDR2 from the germline V gene are SGHDN and FVKESK. CDR3 sequence: CASSQARGAGELFF. CDR3 nucleotides: TGTGCCAGCAGCCAAGCCCGGGGGGCAGGGGAGCTGTTTTTT.

The J gene is TRBJ1-1, the V gene TRBV6-5; weak D call: TRBD1 (5 bases). The CDR3 is 12 amino acids. V lost 8 bases to trimming and J lost 8 bases, with 15 bases between them. CDR1 and CDR2 from the germline V gene are MNHEY and SVGAGI. CDR3 bases: TGTGCCAGCGGCTTCTTGAGGGGAGAAGCTTTCTTT. Translated: CASGFLRGEAFF.

The V call is TRBV10-3, the J call TRBJ2-1; no definite D call. The V gene lost 2 bases and the J gene lost 0 bases, with 5 bases spanning the gap. The CDR3 is 14 amino acids. Germline CDR1 and CDR2: ENHRY and SYGVKD. The CDR3 DNA reads TGTGCCATCAGTGAGAGTATCTCCTACAATGAGCAGTTCTTC. Amino acids: CAISESISYNEQFF.

The chain recombines TRBV6-2 or TRBV6-3 with TRBJ1-5; D perhaps matches TRBD1 (5 bases). Per germline, CDR1 MNHEY and CDR2 SVGEGT. V was clipped by 7 bases and J by 4 bases, with 20 bases between them. The CDR3 is 16 residues long. The CDR3 DNA is TGTGCCAGCACCCTGGGGCCCCGGAAACTTAATCAGCCCCAGCATTTT. Translated: CASTLGPRKLNQPQHF.

The rearrangement joins TRBV10-1 to TRBJ2-3, with 9 bases identical to TRBD1. V lost 3 bases to trimming and J lost 2 bases; unmatched junction nucleotides: 6. Germline V lookup: CDR1 WNHNN, CDR2 SYGVQD (reference sequence). The CDR3 has 16 residues. The CDR3 coding sequence is TGCGCCAGCAGTGACCGGGACAGGGTATCCACAGATACGCAGTATTTT. Translating it yields CASSDRDRVSTDTQYF.

This clonotype occurred a few times. The J gene is TRBJ2-4, the V gene TRBV20-1; 10 bases match TRBD1. The assigned J gene may be wrong: the sequence end matches TRBJ2-7 better. The CDR3 extends over 18 amino acids. The germline CDR1 and CDR2 sequences are DFQATT and SNEGSKA (reference sequence). CDR3 in DNA: TGCAGTGCCCAAGATGGGACAGGGGAGTTTATGGGCCCCTACGAGCAGTACTTC. Its protein product is CSAQDGTGEFMGPYEQYF.

This chain connects TRBV7-9 to TRBJ2-1, with a tentative D call TRBD1 (6 bases). The V and J ends lost 1 base and 5 bases respectively, with 21 bases between them. The CDR3 spans 18 residues. Germline lookup yields CDR1 SEHNR and CDR2 FQNEAQ (reference sequence). The chain's CDR3 is CASSLGPPTGIVHNEQFF. The CDR3 DNA is TGTGCCAGCAGCTTAGGCCCCCCCACAGGGATTGTGCACAATGAGCAGTTCTTC.

This clonotype was found once. The chain recombines TRBV29-1 with TRBJ2-3; 8 bases match TRBD2. Germline assignment: CDR1 SQVTM and CDR2 ANQGSEA. The V gene end was trimmed by 8 bases and the J gene end by 5 bases; junction bases not matched to a gene: 18. CDR3 size: 16 residues. In DNA form, the CDR3 reads TGCAGCCCAGTGCTCCGTACGAGGCTAGCGGGAGATACGCAGTATTTT. Encoded protein: CSPVLRTRLAGDTQYF.

This clonotype was seen a handful of times. V is TRBV7-2 and J is TRBJ2-6, with D perhaps matching TRBD1 (6 bases). Germline V CDR1 and CDR2: SGHTA, FQGNSA. The CDR3 is 18 residues long. The V end lost 5 bases, the J end lost 2 bases, and 19 bases lay between the germline ends. The CDR3 bases are TGTGCCAGCAGCGCGACAGGTTTCCATTTGGCTGGGGCCAACGTCCTGACTTTC. Translated: CASSATGFHLAGANVLTF.

This chain joins TRBV20-1 and TRBJ2-5; D possibly corresponds to TRBD1 (6 bases). The CDR3 length is 14 residues. Germline lookup yields CDR1 DFQATT and CDR2 SNEGSKA (reference sequence). The ends were cut back, 6 bases at V and 5 bases at J, with 19 bases in the middle. The CDR3: CSAMPEDRAETQYF. CDR3 coding DNA: TGCAGTGCCATGCCAGAGGACAGAGCGGAGACCCAGTACTTC.

The rearrangement joins TRBV4-3 to TRBJ2-7; 7 bases are shared with TRBD1. The V and J ends lost 0 bases and 4 bases, in that order; junction bases with no gene match: 6. This CDR3 comprises 15 residues. Germline loops: CDR1 LGHNA, CDR2 YSLEER. The chain's CDR3 is CASSQDEDRVYEQYF. CDR3 DNA: TGCGCCAGCAGCCAAGACGAAGACAGGGTTTACGAGCAGTACTTC.

The CDR3 here is CASSLRGSNSEAFF. CDR3 sequence (DNA): TGTGCCAGCTCCCTGCGAGGGAGCAACTCTGAAGCTTTCTTT. The chain combines TRBV7-2 with TRBJ1-1; D is undetermined. Germline CDR1 reads SGHTA; CDR2 reads FQGNSA. The CDR3 covers 14 residues. Deletions cut 8 bases from V and 6 bases from J, with 19 bases between.

This rearrangement joins TRBV6-1 to TRBJ2-5; D may be TRBD1 (6 bases). This CDR3 has 15 residues. The germline CDR1 and CDR2 sequences are MNHNS and SASEGT. The V end was cut by 7 bases, the J end by 1 base, with 16 bases between. The CDR3 sequence is CASNPPDSIQETQYF. DNA for the CDR3: TGTGCCAGCAACCCACCGGACAGCATCCAAGAGACCCAGTACTTC.

This clonotype was counted between two and nine times. The chain uses TRBV20-1 and TRBJ2-7; 14 bases fit TRBD2. CDR3 length equals 15 residues. CDR1 is DFQATT, CDR2 SNEGSKA, per germline (reference sequence). Trimming cost V 8 bases and J 7 bases; bases outside gene matches: 13. The CDR3 nucleotides are TGCAGTTCCGTACGACTAGCGGGAGGGGGATGGGAGCAGTACTTC. As protein: CSSVRLAGGGWEQYF.

The chain employs TRBV4-1 and TRBJ2-3, with 10 positions matching TRBD2. The CDR3 consists of 15 residues. With 4 bases clipped from V and 2 bases from J, the junction kept 3 bases outside the gene matches. Germline assignment: CDR1 MGHRA and CDR2 YSYEKL. The chain's CDR3 is CASSPSGGLTDTQYF. The CDR3 DNA is TGCGCCAGCAGCCCTAGCGGGGGCCTCACAGATACGCAGTATTTT.

The V gene is TRBV21-1, the J gene TRBJ1-6; the table assigns TRBD1, which was not confirmed against the DNA. TRBV21-1 has pseudogene status. This CDR3 comprises 18 residues. CDR3: CASSKRTGRRSYNSPLHF. Written as DNA, the CDR3 is TGTGCCAGCAGCAAGAGGACAGGGCGAAGGTCCTATAATTCACCCCTCCACTTT.

The V gene is TRBV6-1, the J gene TRBJ2-3, with 16 nucleotides matching TRBD2. This CDR3 comprises 18 residues. Germline V gene sequence: CDR1 MNHNS, CDR2 SASEGT. V lost 6 bases and J lost 4; bases outside the gene matches: 10. CDR3 in amino acids: CASRGTSGGAPLPDTQYF. For the CDR3, the DNA is TGTGCCAGCAGAGGGACTAGCGGGGGGGCCCCCCTCCCAGATACGCAGTATTTT.

This clonotype was recorded a few times. The J gene is TRBJ2-3, the V gene TRBV20-1; TRBD1 aligns across 10 bases. The CDR3 is made up of 16 amino acids. The V gene end was trimmed by 3 bases and the J gene end by 0 bases; junction bases not matched to a gene: 6. CDR1 is DFQATT, CDR2 SNEGSKA, per germline (reference sequence). CDR3 coding DNA: TGCAGTGCTAGTCGTAGGGACAGGGGTAGCACAGATACGCAGTATTTT. It is translated as CSASRRDRGSTDTQYF.

The chain recombines TRBV27 with TRBJ2-1; D is undetermined. Germline V lookup: CDR1 MNHEY, CDR2 SMNVEV (reference sequence). CDR3 length: 14 residues. V was clipped by 3 bases and J by 8 bases, with 14 bases between them. This CDR3 reads CASSFQTGSDEQFF. CDR3 bases: TGTGCCAGCAGTTTTCAGACTGGGTCCGATGAGCAGTTCTTC.

V gene TRBV6-1 combines with J gene TRBJ2-7, with 7 bases fitting TRBD2. This CDR3 contains 11 residues. CDR1 is MNHNS, CDR2 SASEGT, per germline. J was trimmed by 3 bases and V by 8 bases; bases with no gene match: 1. The CDR3 DNA reads TGTGCCAGCGGGGACTACTACGAGCAGTACTTC. This translates into CASGDYYEQYF.

With regard to this clonotype: The junction departs from the called germline gene at one end, perhaps through a read error. This chain connects TRBV12-3 or TRBV12-4 to TRBJ2-3; D is uncertain. This CDR3 contains 12 residues. CDR3 DNA: TGCGCCAGCAGTTTGCCCACAGATACGCGGTATTTT. Its translation is CASSLPTDTRYF.

The V call is TRBV7-2, the J call TRBJ2-1, with TRBD2 matching over 8 bases. This CDR3 spans 14 amino acids. The germline V gene encodes CDR1 SGHTA and CDR2 FQGNSA. V dropped 5 bases and J dropped 4; count of bases not matched to a gene: 4. The CDR3 nucleotides are TGTGCCAGCAGCGATAGCGGGGAGTACAATGAGCAGTTCTTC. Translating it yields CASSDSGEYNEQFF.

This clonotype came up a few times. The chain links TRBV5-1 to TRBJ2-7, with 9 positions matching TRBD2. This CDR3 is 17 amino acids long. The V segment lost 1 base and the J segment 3 bases; nucleotides outside the gene matches: 11. The germline gives CDR1 SGHRS, CDR2 YFSETQ. CDR3 nucleotide sequence: TGCGCCAGCAGCTTGATAGCGGGAGAGGGCCTTTACTACGAGCAGTACTTC. It is translated as CASSLIAGEGLYYEQYF.

This clonotype was detected a few times. The chain is built from TRBV4-1 and TRBJ1-1, with TRBD1 matching over 8 bases. V dropped 4 bases and J dropped 4; count of bases not matched to a gene: 8. The CDR3 runs 15 residues. Germline CDR1 is MGHRA and CDR2 is YSYEKL. CDR3 residues: CASSPLLDRGTEAFF. In nucleotides, the CDR3 is TGCGCCAGCAGCCCACTTCTTGACAGGGGCACTGAAGCTTTCTTT.

This clonotype was observed a handful of times. V is TRBV4-1 and J is TRBJ2-3; D not certain. From germline, CDR1 is MGHRA and CDR2 YSYEKL. The CDR3 length is 15 residues. V gave up 1 base and J gave up 0 bases, with 8 bases separating them. CDR3 nucleotide sequence: TGCGCCAGCAGCCAAGGTTACCCGAGCACAGATACGCAGTATTTT. Translating gives CASSQGYPSTDTQYF.

The rearrangement uses TRBV4-2 and TRBJ2-1; no clear D. The CDR3 is 13 residues long. The V and J ends lost 2 bases and 9 bases respectively, with 11 bases between them. CDR1 and CDR2 from the germline V gene are LGHNA and YNFKEQ. In DNA form, the CDR3 reads TGTGCCAGCAGCCAATTATACGCCGGTGAGCAGTTCTTC. Protein product: CASSQLYAGEQFF.

The V and J genes are TRBV6-5 and TRBJ1-2; D unclear. The CDR3 loop spans 15 amino acids. CDR1 and CDR2 from the germline V gene are MNHEY and SVGAGI. Trimming stripped 6 bases from V and 7 bases from J, with 21 bases between. CDR3 DNA: TGTGCCAGCAGATCCCACGCGGGAGGGAGTAGTGGCTACACCTTC. Encoded protein: CASRSHAGGSSGYTF.

This clonotype was seen only a few times. This chain links TRBV6-5 with TRBJ1-6; no firm D call. There are 14 residues in the CDR3. Germline CDR1 is MNHEY and CDR2 is SVGAGI. V was shortened by 5 bases and J by 0 bases, with 5 bases between the two germline ends. CDR3 sequence (DNA): TGTGCCAGCAGTACGAGCTCCTATAATTCACCCCTCCACTTT. Translation gives CASSTSSYNSPLHF.

This chain connects TRBV7-2 to TRBJ2-3; TRBD1 agrees at 7 bases. This CDR3 spans 16 amino acids. Germline V gene lookup returns CDR1 SGHTA and CDR2 FQGNSA. V shed 0 bases and J 2 bases; nucleotides not matched to a gene: 5. Written as DNA, the CDR3 is TGTGCCAGCAGCTTAGCCAGGACAGGCCCCACAGATACGCAGTATTTT. Translation gives CASSLARTGPTDTQYF.

The rearrangement links TRBV12-3 or TRBV12-4 to TRBJ2-7; the match to TRBD1 covers 8 bases. The J call is uncertain, as TRBJ2-1 better fits the DNA end. This CDR3 has 13 amino acids. CDR3 nucleotides: TGTGCCAGCCGGTCCGACAGGGGCAATGAGCAGTTCTTC. As protein: CASRSDRGNEQFF.